These 25 T cell receptor beta chains share one sample of origin, sequenced in a study of beta chain features in type 1 diabetes (dated by TCRdb to 2016 to 2018). The library was produced with the immunoSEQ multiplex PCR assay. The entire amount of isolated RNA was reverse transcribed using the High Capacity cDNA Reverse Transcription Kit, so the sequenced TCRB transcripts were expressed ones. TCRdb re-hosts the immuneACCESS table, in-frame sequences only. Its copies lack some clones; in the studies checked, an unresolved V gene accounts for under half of them, and the cause for the rest is not known. This sample lists some 350,000 clones; about 10% were detected once. The ten largest clones capture 0.6% of the sample. Broad study findings and their caveats: In all four CD4+ subsets, TCRB CDR3 length was moderately but significantly shorter in type 1 diabetes patients.

No antigens are known for them. Sequenced input: central memory CD4+ T cells from blood. Receptors were obtained from a man between 25 and 39 years old with type 1 diabetes.

This sequence joins TRBV28 and TRBJ1-6, with TRBD1 identical over 10 bases. The CDR3 totals 15 residues. Per the germline V gene, CDR1 is MDHEN and CDR2 is SYDVKM. The trim removed 5 bases at V and 10 bases at J, leaving 8 bases unmatched. CDR3 nucleotides: TGTGCCAGCAGTGAGGGGGACAGGGGCAGATCACCCCTCCACTTT. This codes for CASSEGDRGRSPLHF.

Written as DNA, the CDR3 is TGCGCCAGCAGCCTAGGGACGTTCACAGATACGCAGTATTTT. Encoded protein: CASSLGTFTDTQYF. The rearrangement links TRBV5-1 to TRBJ2-3; tentatively, D is TRBD1 or TRBD2 (5 bases each). V was shortened by 4 bases and J by 2 bases, with 11 bases between the two germline ends. Germline-derived CDR1 and CDR2 are SGHRS and YFSETQ. CDR3 length: 14 residues.

This rearrangement joins TRBV7-2 to TRBJ2-2; D is unclear. The CDR3 runs 13 residues. The V gene lost 1 base and the J gene lost 7 bases, with 7 bases spanning the gap. CDR1 SGHTA and CDR2 FQGNSA come from the germline V gene. Here the CDR3 DNA reads TGTGCCAGCAGCTTAGATTCGGGCGGGGAGCTGTTTTTT. Its protein is CASSLDSGGELFF.

This clone was found many times. The chain uses TRBV23-1 and TRBJ1-3; 7 positions agree with TRBD1. TRBV23-1 is recorded as an ORF, its role being uncertain. The CDR3 is 16 residues long. V shed 2 bases, J shed 0 bases, and the junction held 4 bases outside the gene matches. The CDR3 bases are TGCGCCAGCAGTCAACCGGGACAGTACTCTGGAAACACCATATATTTT. Protein sequence: CASSQPGQYSGNTIYF.

This clone came up many times. This sequence joins TRBV5-1 and TRBJ2-5, with 11 positions matching TRBD1. V lost 3 bases, J lost 6 bases, and 4 bases stayed unmatched. From germline, CDR1 is SGHRS and CDR2 YFSETQ. The CDR3 spans 14 residues. Here the CDR3 DNA reads TGCGCCAGCAGCTCCGGGACAGGGGGACAGACCCAGTACTTC. Protein product: CASSSGTGGQTQYF.

At least ten counts were recorded for this clone. The chain carries TRBV28 and TRBJ1-4; a weak D match, TRBD1 (6 bases). Germline V lookup: CDR1 MDHEN, CDR2 SYDVKM. The CDR3 is 16 residues long. Trimming pared 7 bases from V and 3 bases from J, leaving 18 bases between. CDR3 region: CASIPRGGVANEKLFF. CDR3 coding DNA: TGTGCCAGCATCCCCCGGGGGGGCGTAGCTAATGAAAAACTGTTTTTT.

The sample holds many counts of this clone. V is TRBV5-4 and J is TRBJ2-3; D gene unclear. CDR1 and CDR2 from the germline V gene are SGHNT and YYREEE (reference sequence). V lost 0 bases and J lost 1, with 12 bases in between. The CDR3 is made up of 16 amino acids. CDR3 bases: TGTGCCAGCAGCTTGGGGGCTTCAGGAGGCACAGATACGCAGTATTTT. This sequence encodes CASSLGASGGTDTQYF.

This clone was counted only a few times. The gene calls are TRBV29-1 and TRBJ2-1; TRBD2 might be the D (6 bases). Per germline, CDR1 SQVTM and CDR2 ANQGSEA. CDR3 length: 12 amino acids. The V end lost 6 bases, the J end lost 4 bases, and 10 bases lay between the germline ends. CDR3 nucleotide sequence: TGCAGCGTGGGGGAGGTTTACAATGAGCAGTTCTTC. It is translated as CSVGEVYNEQFF.

This clone occurred a few times. The chain joins TRBV19 to TRBJ1-3; tentatively, D is TRBD1 (5 bases). CDR3 length equals 16 residues. Trimming took off 6 bases at V and 2 bases at J, with 17 bases between the two ends. The V gene's germline CDR1 is LNHDA and CDR2 SQIVND (reference sequence). This CDR3 reads CASREVGGLAGNTIYF. The CDR3 DNA is TGTGCCAGTAGGGAAGTTGGGGGACTCGCTGGAAACACCATATATTTT.

This clone was detected many times. The chain uses TRBV5-4 and TRBJ2-3; maybe TRBD2 (5 bases). The length of the CDR3 is 15 residues. Between the trimmed V and J ends, which lost 4 bases and 0 bases, there was a span of 12 bases. Per the germline V gene, CDR1 is SGHNT and CDR2 is YYREEE (reference sequence). Here the CDR3 reads CASSLSGYSTDTQYF. In nucleotides, the CDR3 is TGTGCCAGCAGCCTGAGCGGTTATAGCACAGATACGCAGTATTTT.

This clone was observed many times. The V gene is TRBV10-3, the J gene TRBJ2-5; 8 positions agree with TRBD1. Germline lookup yields CDR1 ENHRY and CDR2 SYGVKD. This CDR3 spans 15 amino acids. Trimming took 5 bases from V and 5 from J; bases not matched to a gene: 10. The CDR3: CAISPTGAREETQYF. In DNA form, the CDR3 reads TGTGCCATCAGTCCGACAGGGGCTCGGGAGGAGACCCAGTACTTC.

The chain recombines TRBV4-2 with TRBJ2-1; perhaps TRBD1 as D (6 bases). Trimming took off 1 base at V and 0 bases at J, with 10 bases between the two ends. This CDR3 region has 16 residues. Germline assignment: CDR1 LGHNA and CDR2 YNFKEQ. The CDR3 loop is CASSQVRGSSYNEQFF. CDR3 sequence (DNA): TGTGCCAGCAGCCAAGTTAGGGGGAGCTCCTACAATGAGCAGTTCTTC.

The chain carries TRBV6-5 and TRBJ1-1; TRBD1 matches at 7 bases. CDR1 is MNHEY, CDR2 SVGAGI, per germline. CDR3 length: 15 residues. J gave up 4 bases and V 6 bases, and 11 bases lay outside the gene matches. CDR3 sequence: CASSRQTGNPTEAFF. The DNA of the CDR3 is TGTGCCAGCAGCCGACAGACAGGGAATCCCACTGAAGCTTTCTTT.

The J gene is TRBJ2-1, the V gene TRBV27; TRBD2 might be the D (7 bases). CDR1 is MNHEY and CDR2 is SMNVEV in the germline V gene (reference sequence). The V and J ends lost 2 bases and 7 bases respectively, with 21 bases between them. The CDR3 covers 17 residues. CDR3 nucleotides: TGTGCCAGCAGTTTAGCGGGGGCTCCGGCCAGGGAAAATGAGCAGTTCTTC. Residues: CASSLAGAPARENEQFF.

The chain recombines TRBV5-1 with TRBJ2-2; D is unresolved. This CDR3 contains 15 residues. The germline V gene has CDR1 SGHRS and CDR2 YFSETQ. Deletions cut 0 bases from V and 2 bases from J, with 8 bases between. DNA of the CDR3: TGCGCCAGCAGCTTGGCGCTAGTAAACACCGGGGAGCTGTTTTTT. Amino acid sequence: CASSLALVNTGELFF. Full variable domain (outside the CDR3, taken from reference TRBV5-1 and TRBJ2-2): KAGVTQTPRYLIKTRGQQVTLSCSPISGHRSVSWYQQTPGQGLQFLFEYFSETQRNKGNFPGRFSGRQFSNSRSEMNVSTLELGDSALYLCASSLALVNTGELFFGEGSRLTVL.

As DNA, the CDR3 is TGCGCCAGCAGCTTCGGGGACAGGGGAGGTCGAGCTTTCTTT. Its translation: CASSFGDRGGRAFF. The chain employs TRBV5-1 and TRBJ1-1; 10 bases line up with TRBD1. Unmatched junction bases numbered 8, after V lost 2 bases and J lost 10 bases. The CDR3 is made up of 14 amino acids. Per the germline V gene, CDR1 is SGHRS and CDR2 is YFSETQ.

The chain joins TRBV28 to TRBJ1-2; TRBD1 agrees at 9 bases. There are 15 residues in the CDR3. The V segment lost 6 bases and the J segment 6 bases; nucleotides outside the gene matches: 11. Germline CDR1 MDHEN, CDR2 SYDVKM. DNA for the CDR3: TGTGCCAGCAGCCCCGGGGACAGGGTATTACATGGCTACACCTTC. Its protein product is CASSPGDRVLHGYTF.

This clone was seen at least ten times. The chain uses TRBV7-2 and TRBJ2-5; maybe TRBD1 (6 bases). The CDR3 is 15 amino acids. Germline loops: CDR1 SGHTA, CDR2 FQGNSA. Trimming removed 5 bases at V and 4 bases at J, with 17 bases between. The CDR3 loop reads CASSMMGAVRETQYF. CDR3 in DNA: TGTGCCAGCAGCATGATGGGGGCGGTCCGAGAGACCCAGTACTTC.

V is TRBV7-2 and J is TRBJ1-3; D not resolved. This CDR3 contains 15 residues. Trimming cost V 1 base and J 0 bases, with 7 bases left between them. The germline gives CDR1 SGHTA, CDR2 FQGNSA. The CDR3 loop is CASSLGRDSGNTIYF. The CDR3 nucleotides are TGTGCCAGCAGCTTAGGGCGGGACTCTGGAAACACCATATATTTT.

The V and J genes are TRBV11-3 and TRBJ2-1; 10 nucleotides match TRBD1. Germline V gives CDR1 SGHNT, CDR2 YENEEA. The V segment lost 1 base and the J segment 8 bases; nucleotides outside the gene matches: 5. The CDR3 sequence is 15 residues long. The CDR3 here is CASSLGDRGGHEQFF. The CDR3 bases are TGTGCCAGCAGCTTAGGGGACAGGGGAGGGCATGAGCAGTTCTTC.

This clone was counted a few times. The chain uses TRBV5-4 and TRBJ1-1; tentative D call: TRBD1 (6 bases). Trimming removed 4 bases at V and 1 base at J, with 20 bases between. In germline, CDR1 is SGHNT, CDR2 YYREEE (reference sequence). This CDR3 comprises 17 residues. The CDR3 loop reads CASSAPGGGGRNTEAFF. DNA of the CDR3: TGTGCCAGCAGCGCCCCGGGAGGGGGAGGGAGGAACACTGAAGCTTTCTTT.

This clone was counted between two and nine times. V is TRBV7-3 and J is TRBJ1-2; D is unresolved. V shed 1 base and J shed 0 bases, with 9 bases lying between them. Germline lookup yields CDR1 SGHTA and CDR2 FQGTGA. The CDR3 runs to 15 residues. The CDR3 is CASSLKGGANYGYTF. The CDR3 coding sequence is TGTGCCAGCAGCTTAAAGGGCGGAGCTAACTATGGCTACACCTTC.

On this clone: The likely explanation is a read error, given a far larger clone one base away. The chain has TRBV7-2 and TRBJ2-1, with D hard to call. Per germline, CDR1 SGHTA and CDR2 FQGNSA. The V and J ends lost 3 bases and 4 bases respectively, with 4 bases between them. The CDR3 runs to 12 residues. CDR3 protein: CASSFSYNEQFF. In DNA form, the CDR3 reads TGTGCCAGCAGCTTCTCGTACAATGAGCAGTTCTTC. The variable domain in full, completed from reference TRBV7-2 and TRBJ2-1, reads GAGVSQSPSNKVTEKGKDVELRCDPISGHTALYWYRQSLGQGLEFLIYFQGNSAPDKSGLPSDRFSAERTGGSVSTLTIQRTQQEDSAVYLCASSFSYNEQFFGPGTRLTVL.

This clone has more than one count but fewer than ten. Other DNA sequences in the same sample also yield this CDR3. V is TRBV15 and J is TRBJ2-5, with D hard to call. The CDR3 has 12 amino acids. Germline values: CDR1 LNHNV, CDR2 YYDKDF (reference sequence). V dropped 0 bases and J dropped 5 bases, with 4 bases sitting between them. The CDR3 sequence is CATSRDRETQYF. CDR3 bases: TGTGCCACCAGCAGAGATCGGGAGACCCAGTACTTC.

As concerns this clone: The same CDR3 arises from other DNA sequences in this sample as well. The rearrangement links TRBV7-2 to TRBJ2-1; no firm D call. The CDR3 is 15 residues long. Germline loops: CDR1 SGHTA, CDR2 FQGNSA. The V end lost 5 bases, the J end lost 0 bases, and 11 bases lay between the germline ends. CDR3 region: CASSLDVSSYNEQFF. CDR3 bases: TGTGCCAGCAGCCTCGATGTAAGCTCCTACAATGAGCAGTTCTTC. Complete variable domain (other parts from reference TRBV7-2 and TRBJ2-1): GAGVSQSPSNKVTEKGKDVELRCDPISGHTALYWYRQSLGQGLEFLIYFQGNSAPDKSGLPSDRFSAERTGGSVSTLTIQRTQQEDSAVYLCASSLDVSSYNEQFFGPGTRLTVL.